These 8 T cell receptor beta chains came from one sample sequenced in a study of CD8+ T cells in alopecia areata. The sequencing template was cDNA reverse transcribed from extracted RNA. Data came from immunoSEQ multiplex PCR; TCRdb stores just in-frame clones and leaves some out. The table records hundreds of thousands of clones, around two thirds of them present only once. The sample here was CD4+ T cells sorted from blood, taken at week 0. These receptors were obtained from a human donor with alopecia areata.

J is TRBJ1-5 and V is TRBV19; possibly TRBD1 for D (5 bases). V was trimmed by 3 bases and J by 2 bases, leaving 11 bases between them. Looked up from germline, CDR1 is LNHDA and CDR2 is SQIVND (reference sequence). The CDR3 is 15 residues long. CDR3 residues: CASSMGGVGNQPQHF. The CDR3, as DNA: TGTGCCAGTAGTATGGGGGGGGTCGGCAATCAGCCCCAGCATTTT.

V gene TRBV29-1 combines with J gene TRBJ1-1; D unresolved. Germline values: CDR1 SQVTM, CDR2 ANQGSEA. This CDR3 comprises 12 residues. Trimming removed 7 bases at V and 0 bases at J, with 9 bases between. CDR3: CSANFLNTEAFF. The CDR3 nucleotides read TGCAGCGCCAACTTTTTGAACACTGAAGCTTTCTTT. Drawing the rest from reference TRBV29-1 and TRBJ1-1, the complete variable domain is SAVISQKPSRDICQRGTSLTIQCQVDSQVTMMFWYRQQPGQSLTLIATANQGSEATYESGFVIDKFPISRPNLTFSTLTVSNMSPEDSSIYLCSANFLNTEAFFGQGTRLTVV.

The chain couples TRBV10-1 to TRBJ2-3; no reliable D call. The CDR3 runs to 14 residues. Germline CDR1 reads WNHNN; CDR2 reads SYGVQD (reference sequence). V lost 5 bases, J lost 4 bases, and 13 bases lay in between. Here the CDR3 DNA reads TGCGCCAGCAGTTGGTCAGCCCGGGCAGATACGCAGTATTTT. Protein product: CASSWSARADTQYF.

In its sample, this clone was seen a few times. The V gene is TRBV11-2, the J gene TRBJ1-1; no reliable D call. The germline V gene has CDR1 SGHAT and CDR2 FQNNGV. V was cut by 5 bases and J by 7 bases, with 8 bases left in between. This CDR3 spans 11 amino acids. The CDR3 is CASSILIEAFF. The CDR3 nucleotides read TGTGCCAGCAGCATACTTATTGAAGCTTTCTTT.

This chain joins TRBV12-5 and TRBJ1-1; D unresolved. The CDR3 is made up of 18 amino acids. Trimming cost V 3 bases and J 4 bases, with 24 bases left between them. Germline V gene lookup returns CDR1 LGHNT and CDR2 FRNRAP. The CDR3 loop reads CASGLFLGIGRGRTEAFF. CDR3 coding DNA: TGTGCTAGTGGTTTATTTCTGGGGATAGGACGTGGCCGCACTGAAGCTTTCTTT.

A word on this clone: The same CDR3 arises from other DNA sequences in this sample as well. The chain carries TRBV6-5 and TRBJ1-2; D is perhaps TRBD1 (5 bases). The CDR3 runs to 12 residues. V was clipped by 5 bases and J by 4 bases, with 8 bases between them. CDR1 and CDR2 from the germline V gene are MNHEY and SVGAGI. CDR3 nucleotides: TGTGCCAGCAGTAGGGGCGGCTATGGCTACACCTTC. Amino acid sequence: CASSRGGYGYTF.

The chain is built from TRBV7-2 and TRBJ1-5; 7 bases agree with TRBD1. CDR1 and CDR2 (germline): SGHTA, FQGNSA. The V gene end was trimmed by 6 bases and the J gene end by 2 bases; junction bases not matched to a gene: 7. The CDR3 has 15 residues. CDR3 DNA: TGTGCCAGCAGATTCGAAGGGGGCGGCAATCAGCCCCAGCATTTT. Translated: CASRFEGGGNQPQHF.

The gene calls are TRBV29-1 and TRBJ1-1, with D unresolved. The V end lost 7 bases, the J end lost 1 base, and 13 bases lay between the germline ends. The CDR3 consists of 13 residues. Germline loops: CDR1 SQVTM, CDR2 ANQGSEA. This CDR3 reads CSDKMRQNTEAFF. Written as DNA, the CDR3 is TGCAGCGACAAAATGCGGCAGAACACTGAAGCTTTCTTT. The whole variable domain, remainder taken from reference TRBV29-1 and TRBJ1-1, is SAVISQKPSRDICQRGTSLTIQCQVDSQVTMMFWYRQQPGQSLTLIATANQGSEATYESGFVIDKFPISRPNLTFSTLTVSNMSPEDSSIYLCSDKMRQNTEAFFGQGTRLTVV.